This T cell receptor (beta chain) was observed in a study of cytomegalovirus exposure and HLA in healthy donors. Study-wide results and limits: In an earlier analysis, most TCR beta V segments were productive about 90% or about 30% of the time.

Of note for this clone: Its antigen is still unknown.

The donors were healthy bone marrow donors. The CDR3 has 14 residues. Trimming cost V 4 bases and J 7 bases, with 17 bases left between them. Germline loops: CDR1 SGDLS, CDR2 YYNGEE. With 60 Vbeta and 13 Jbeta primers, the PCR was carried out. Repertoires were generated with immunoSEQ multiplex PCR, while TCRdb's copy carries only in-frame clones and drops some. The sample includes 200,000 to 300,000 clones, around 80% of them seen just once. The sequence came from a boy between 10 and 17 years old in good health and CMV-seronegative. The chain combines TRBV9 with TRBJ1-1; D unclear. The specimen sequenced was PBMCs. Written as DNA, the CDR3 is TGTGCCAGCAGCACTGAACCGAGGCAGCGTGAAGCTTTCTTT. Amino acid sequence: CASSTEPRQREAFF.